This T cell receptor (beta chain) was recovered during a study of blood T cell repertoires in COVID-19. About the study: The study drew acute and convalescent COVID-19 samples from the United States, Italy and Spain. The cDNA or gDNA used as material had been derived from T cells, B-cell-depleted T cells, or PBMCs.

Authors' analysis steps: Estimates of nucleated cell counts were drawn from the amplification of reference gene primers. Here immunoSEQ multiplex PCR was the method, and the copy in TCRdb shows in-frame clones only, minus some. D and trimming come from the DNA, and the V and J calls and clone size come from that table. There are 200,000 to 250,000 clones in the sample; less than 85% occur only once, and about 7% lies in the top ten. The germline V and J ends were trimmed by 5 bases and 2 bases, with 22 bases remaining between them. Germline V gene data show CDR1 as LNHNV and CDR2 as YYDKDF (reference sequence). There are 18 residues in the CDR3.

The receptor comes from a woman aged 70 to 79 with acute or convalescent COVID-19. The J gene is TRBJ2-4, the V gene TRBV15; tentative D call: TRBD2 (6 bases). What was sequenced was peripheral blood. The CDR3 DNA reads as TGTGCCACCAGCGGCCCCGGGACTCAATTATTTACCAAAAACATTCAGTACTTC. Residues: CATSGPGTQLFTKNIQYF.